This record concerns one TCR beta chain sequence. The antigen is not known. This entry belongs to a study of T cells after yellow fever vaccination. In the study overall: With SMART-Seq v4 Ultra Low Input, the fractions containing low cell numbers were prepared.

Findings of the study overall: Abundant clonotypes (contaminants from the bulk population) could be present in FACS-sorted repertoires.

TCRdb processed the 5' RACE reads anew with MiXCR; each CDR3 protein has one entry. This table holds some 350,000 distinct CDR3 sequences, 3.5% to 4.5% found once. This CDR3 is 17 amino acids long. V lost 1 base and J 0 bases, leaving 15 bases between the germline ends. Germline V lookup: CDR1 DFQATT, CDR2 SNEGSKA (reference sequence). The sequences come from PBMCs, collected 5 days after the yellow fever booster vaccination. The TCR originated in a man aged 18 to 29 who received the YFV17D yellow fever vaccine. The rearrangement joins TRBV20-1 to TRBJ2-2; D perhaps matches TRBD1 (6 bases). As DNA, the CDR3 is TGCAGTGCTAGAGGGATAGCAGGGGTTTCGAACACCGGGGAGCTGTTTTTT. Protein product: CSARGIAGVSNTGELFF.